The 28 T cell receptor beta chains below all came from one sample that was sequenced in a study of T-cell memory formation after mild COVID-19. TCRdb passed the 5' RACE reads through MiXCR, listing each CDR3 protein once. The profile covers about 200,000 distinct CDR3 sequences, with 9.5% to 10% appearing a single time and roughly 3.5% taken by the ten largest. The material sequenced was PBMCs or a T cell subset sorted from them (not recorded which). Receptor source: a man younger than 35 who had mild COVID-19 (a few samples of this study predate the infection). Cell type and time point are not known.

The rearrangement uses TRBV18 and TRBJ1-3, with a weak D call TRBD1 (5 bases). The V end lost 0 bases, the J end lost 1 base, and 13 bases lay between the germline ends. The V gene's germline CDR1 is KGHSH and CDR2 LQKENI. CDR3 length: 17 residues. The CDR3 spells CASSPPKHGASGNTIYF. In nucleotides, the CDR3 is TGTGCCAGCTCACCACCGAAGCACGGGGCATCTGGAAACACCATATATTTT.

The chain employs TRBV7-3 and TRBJ2-1; maybe TRBD2 (6 bases). Germline V gives CDR1 SGHTA, CDR2 FQGTGA. V was cut by 1 base and J by 7 bases, with 17 bases left in between. The CDR3 has 16 amino acids. CDR3 residues: CASSLMLAMGNNEQFF. CDR3 bases: TGTGCCAGCAGCTTAATGCTAGCGATGGGTAATAATGAGCAGTTCTTC.

This clonotype came up many times. CDR3 region: CASSQGGSYNEQFF. The CDR3 DNA sequence: TGTGCCAGCAGCCAAGGCGGGTCCTACAATGAGCAGTTCTTC. This chain uses TRBV4-2 with TRBJ2-1, with D perhaps TRBD2 (5 bases). Trimming removed 1 base at V and 1 base at J, with 5 bases between. Germline CDR1 reads LGHNA; CDR2 reads YNFKEQ. This CDR3 has 14 amino acids.

The rearrangement links TRBV10-3 to TRBJ1-2; TRBD1 matches at 8 bases. This CDR3 comprises 15 residues. Germline CDR1 and CDR2: ENHRY and SYGVKD. J lost 3 bases, V lost 10 bases, and 13 bases had no gene match. The CDR3 reads CATTGTGGLDYGYTF. In DNA form, the CDR3 reads TGTGCCACGACCGGGACAGGTGGTTTGGACTATGGCTACACCTTC.

This clonotype came up many times. This chain connects TRBV18 to TRBJ2-7, with D unresolved. Germline V gene sequence: CDR1 KGHSH, CDR2 LQKENI. V was trimmed by 2 bases and J by 6 bases, leaving 8 bases between them. The CDR3 sequence is 12 residues long. Here the CDR3 reads CASSPGNGEQYF. The CDR3 DNA reads as TGTGCCAGCTCACCAGGGAACGGCGAGCAGTACTTC.

This clonotype was found a few times. V usage is TRBV6-2 or TRBV6-3 and J usage is TRBJ2-2; TRBD2 agrees at 8 bases. Looked up from germline, CDR1 is MNHEY and CDR2 is SVGEGT. V gave up 11 bases and J gave up 0 bases; unmatched junction bases: 8. The CDR3 totals 15 residues. In DNA, the CDR3 is TGTGCCGTTTCGAGCGGGGGAGCGAACACCGGGGAGCTGTTTTTT. This encodes CAVSSGGANTGELFF.

The CDR3 sequence is CASSKNRDQETQYF. CDR3 nucleotide sequence: TGTGCCAGTAGTAAAAACCGGGACCAAGAGACCCAGTACTTC. V gene TRBV19 combines with J gene TRBJ2-5, with D uncertain. The CDR3 spans 14 residues. Germline values: CDR1 LNHDA, CDR2 SQIVND (reference sequence). The V end was cut by 4 bases, the J end by 0 bases, with 9 bases between.

This chain links TRBV5-6 with TRBJ2-1, with a weak D call TRBD2 (6 bases). The germline V gene encodes CDR1 SGHDT and CDR2 YYEEEE. The V and J ends lost 5 bases and 7 bases respectively, with 19 bases between them. The CDR3 spans 15 residues. DNA of the CDR3: TGTGCCAGCAGTATTCTGCGGGGCTTCTCGAATGAGCAGTTCTTC. Protein product: CASSILRGFSNEQFF.

This clonotype was detected a few times. The rearrangement joins TRBV20-1 to TRBJ1-2; D ambiguous. This CDR3 is built from 11 residues. Germline loops: CDR1 DFQATT, CDR2 SNEGSKA (reference sequence). The V and J ends lost 7 bases and 5 bases respectively, with 11 bases between them. CDR3: CSVEQGYGYTF. The DNA of the CDR3 is TGCAGTGTTGAGCAAGGGTATGGCTACACCTTC.

This clonotype showed up just a few times. This chain uses TRBV24-1 with TRBJ2-7; D not certain. Trimming removed 5 bases at V and 2 bases at J, with 18 bases between. CDR1 and CDR2 from the germline V gene are KGHDR and SFDVKD. CDR3 size: 16 residues. The CDR3 DNA sequence: TGTGCCACCAGTGCTCACTTAACGGTTACGCCCTACGAGCAGTACTTC. Amino acids: CATSAHLTVTPYEQYF.

This clonotype was detected ten times or more. The chain uses TRBV7-2 and TRBJ2-5, with D possibly being TRBD1 or TRBD2 (5 bases each). Germline assignment: CDR1 SGHTA and CDR2 FQGNSA. V was trimmed by 5 bases and J by 2 bases, leaving 12 bases between them. The CDR3 extends over 14 amino acids. Here the CDR3 DNA reads TGTGCCAGCAGCCGGGGACGGGATCAAGAGACCCAGTACTTC. Its protein product is CASSRGRDQETQYF. Using reference TRBV7-2 and TRBJ2-5 for the parts outside the CDR3, the full variable domain is GAGVSQSPSNKVTEKGKDVELRCDPISGHTALYWYRQSLGQGLEFLIYFQGNSAPDKSGLPSDRFSAERTGGSVSTLTIQRTQQEDSAVYLCASSRGRDQETQYFGPGTRLLVL.

This clonotype has ten or more counts. The V call is TRBV6-6, the J call TRBJ1-3; TRBD1 is a possible D gene (6 bases). Germline V gene sequence: CDR1 MNHNY, CDR2 SVGAGI (reference sequence). The V end was cut by 6 bases, the J end by 0 bases, with 9 bases between. The CDR3 length is 14 residues. The CDR3 protein is CASRGDTSGNTIYF. The CDR3 bases are TGTGCCAGCAGGGGGGACACCTCTGGAAACACCATATATTTT.

This clonotype was observed a handful of times. This rearrangement joins TRBV11-2 to TRBJ2-7; 9 positions agree with TRBD2. Per germline, CDR1 SGHAT and CDR2 FQNNGV. CDR3 length equals 15 residues. The V and J ends lost 4 bases and 6 bases, in that order; junction bases with no gene match: 10. For the CDR3, the DNA is TGTGCCAGCAGCTCCCTGCGGGGGGGGCCTTCCGAGCAGTACGTC. Translation gives CASSSLRGGPSEQYV.

The chain combines TRBV6-2 or TRBV6-3 with TRBJ2-7; TRBD2 agrees at 11 bases. Germline loops: CDR1 MNHEY, CDR2 SVGEGT. CDR3 length equals 15 residues. The trim removed 5 bases at V and 0 bases at J, leaving 3 bases unmatched. The CDR3 here is CASSKGLADSYEQYF. CDR3 nucleotides: TGTGCCAGCAGTAAGGGACTAGCGGACTCCTACGAGCAGTACTTC.

This clonotype was counted between two and nine times. The chain recombines TRBV7-2 with TRBJ2-5, with TRBD1 matching 7 bases. CDR3 length: 13 residues. V trimming: 2 bases; J trimming: 6 bases; junction bases outside the gene matches: 3. Germline assignment: CDR1 SGHTA and CDR2 FQGNSA. CDR3 nucleotide sequence: TGTGCCAGCAGCTTATCGGACAGGCAGACCCAGTACTTC. Protein sequence: CASSLSDRQTQYF. The full variable domain, completed using reference TRBV7-2 and TRBJ2-5, is GAGVSQSPSNKVTEKGKDVELRCDPISGHTALYWYRQSLGQGLEFLIYFQGNSAPDKSGLPSDRFSAERTGGSVSTLTIQRTQQEDSAVYLCASSLSDRQTQYFGPGTRLLVL.

This clonotype was detected a few times. The V call is TRBV5-1, the J call TRBJ2-5; 7 bases agree with TRBD1. Germline loops: CDR1 SGHRS, CDR2 YFSETQ. V was pared by 5 bases and J by 3 bases, with 10 bases of the junction left unmatched. The CDR3 extends over 15 amino acids. The CDR3 region is CASSPTGRGEETQYF. The CDR3 nucleotides read TGCGCCAGCAGTCCGACAGGGCGAGGGGAAGAGACCCAGTACTTC.

This clonotype was observed many times. V and J are TRBV5-1 and TRBJ2-5, with TRBD2 identical over 10 bases. From germline, CDR1 is SGHRS and CDR2 YFSETQ. Trimming removed 2 bases from V and 2 bases from J; junction bases left unmatched: 6. The CDR3 sequence is 16 residues long. DNA of the CDR3: TGCGCCAGCAGCTTAGTTGGAGCGGGGGGGCAAGAGACCCAGTACTTC. Protein: CASSLVGAGGQETQYF.

This clonotype was detected a few times. V gene TRBV28 combines with J gene TRBJ2-7, with D perhaps assigned TRBD1 or TRBD2 (5 bases each). V lost 8 bases and J 4 bases, leaving 15 bases between the germline ends. CDR1 and CDR2 (germline): MDHEN, SYDVKM. The CDR3 runs to 13 residues. The CDR3 protein is CASRGTDKYEQYV. CDR3 nucleotide sequence: TGTGCCAGCCGAGGGACCGACAAATACGAGCAGTACGTC.

Only a few counts were recorded for this clonotype. V usage is TRBV7-2 and J usage is TRBJ2-3; TRBD2 agrees at 8 bases. Losses at the gene ends were 5 bases for V and 4 bases for J; bases not matched to a gene: 5. CDR1 is SGHTA, CDR2 FQGNSA, per germline. The CDR3 totals 14 residues. The CDR3 bases are TGTGCCAGCAGCCCGGGGGGGACTGCAGATACGCAGTATTTT. This translates into CASSPGGTADTQYF.

V and J are TRBV6-6 and TRBJ2-5; weak D call: TRBD1 (6 bases). The CDR3 sequence is 14 residues long. Germline V gives CDR1 MNHNY, CDR2 SVGAGI (reference sequence). Between the trimmed V and J ends, which lost 6 bases and 2 bases, there was a span of 13 bases. The CDR3 is CASSATGEQETQYF. The CDR3 nucleotides are TGTGCCAGCAGCGCGACAGGAGAGCAAGAGACCCAGTACTTC.

The chain has TRBV15 and TRBJ1-6, with unresolved D. The CDR3 sequence is 12 residues long. Trimming left V 3 bases short and J 7 bases short, with 4 bases between. CDR1 LNHNV and CDR2 YYDKDF come from the germline V gene (reference sequence). The CDR3, as DNA: TGTGCCACCAGCAGGGACAATTCACCCCTCCACTTT. As protein: CATSRDNSPLHF.

This clonotype was counted a few times. The chain recombines TRBV6-5 with TRBJ2-3, with D tentatively TRBD2 (6 bases). The CDR3 extends over 14 amino acids. Trimming pared 10 bases from V and 3 bases from J, leaving 17 bases between. Germline CDR1 MNHEY, CDR2 SVGAGI. CDR3 in amino acids: CATRRDSLTDTQYF. Written as DNA, the CDR3 is TGTGCCACCAGACGGGACTCCCTAACAGATACGCAGTATTTT.

This clonotype was seen only a few times. The chain is built from TRBV6-5 and TRBJ1-6; D remains unclear. The CDR3 consists of 16 residues. Germline V lookup: CDR1 MNHEY, CDR2 SVGAGI. V was pared by 2 bases and J by 0 bases, with 8 bases between. For the CDR3, the DNA is TGTGCCAGCAGTTACCTCACCACCTCCTATAATTCACCCCTCCACTTT. Protein: CASSYLTTSYNSPLHF.

The rearrangement links TRBV5-1 to TRBJ2-7; D remains ambiguous. This CDR3 has 14 amino acids. Germline CDR1 is SGHRS and CDR2 is YFSETQ. Trimming took 4 bases from V and 6 from J, leaving 17 bases between them. The chain's CDR3 is CASSLGQLQGEQYF. In DNA form, the CDR3 reads TGCGCCAGCAGCCTAGGGCAGTTACAAGGCGAGCAGTACTTC.

This clonotype appeared a few times. The chain uses TRBV4-3 and TRBJ1-6; no reliable D call. Germline V lookup: CDR1 LGHNA, CDR2 YSLEER. The CDR3 runs 14 residues. Trimming removed 0 bases from V and 8 bases from J, with 8 bases in between. Here the CDR3 reads CASSQERTDSPLHF. The CDR3 bases are TGCGCCAGCAGCCAAGAGCGTACTGATTCACCCCTCCACTTT.

This chain links TRBV20-1 with TRBJ1-2; 11 nucleotides match TRBD1. There are 15 residues in the CDR3. With V trimmed by 3 bases and J by 7 bases, 10 bases remained unmatched. CDR1 DFQATT and CDR2 SNEGSKA come from the germline V gene (reference sequence). Written as DNA, the CDR3 is TGCAGTGCTAGGGACAGGGGGCGCGCGGGAAGTGGCTACACCTTC. Its translation: CSARDRGRAGSGYTF.

This clonotype has only a few counts. The rearrangement joins TRBV7-2 to TRBJ1-5; no definite D call. Germline assignment: CDR1 SGHTA and CDR2 FQGNSA. This CDR3 has 16 residues. V was trimmed by 1 base and J by 2 bases, leaving 12 bases between them. The CDR3 loop reads CASSLDRAGGNQPQHF. In nucleotides, the CDR3 is TGTGCCAGCAGCTTAGATCGGGCTGGAGGCAATCAGCCCCAGCATTTT.

This clonotype was seen a handful of times. The J gene is TRBJ1-4, the V gene TRBV6-2 or TRBV6-3, with a possible D match to TRBD1 (6 bases). The CDR3 runs 13 residues. V gave up 7 bases and J gave up 10 bases, with 16 bases separating them. Germline values: CDR1 MNHEY, CDR2 SVGEGT. The CDR3 sequence is CASTQSLQGKLFF. The CDR3 coding sequence is TGTGCCAGCACACAAAGCTTACAGGGAAAACTGTTTTTT.